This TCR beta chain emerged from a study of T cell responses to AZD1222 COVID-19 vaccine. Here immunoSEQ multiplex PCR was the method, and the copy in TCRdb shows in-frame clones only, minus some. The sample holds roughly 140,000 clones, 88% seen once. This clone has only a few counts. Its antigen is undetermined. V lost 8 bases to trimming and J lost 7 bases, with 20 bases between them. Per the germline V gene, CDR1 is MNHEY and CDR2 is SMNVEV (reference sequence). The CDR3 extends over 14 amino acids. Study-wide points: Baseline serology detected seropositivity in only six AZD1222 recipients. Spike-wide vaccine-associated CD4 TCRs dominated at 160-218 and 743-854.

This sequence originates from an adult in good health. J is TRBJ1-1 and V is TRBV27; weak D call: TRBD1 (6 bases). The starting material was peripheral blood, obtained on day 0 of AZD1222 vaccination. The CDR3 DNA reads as TGTGCCAGCCGACCGGGGGCCGGGGTAGGTGAAGCTTTCTTT. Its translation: CASRPGAGVGEAFF.